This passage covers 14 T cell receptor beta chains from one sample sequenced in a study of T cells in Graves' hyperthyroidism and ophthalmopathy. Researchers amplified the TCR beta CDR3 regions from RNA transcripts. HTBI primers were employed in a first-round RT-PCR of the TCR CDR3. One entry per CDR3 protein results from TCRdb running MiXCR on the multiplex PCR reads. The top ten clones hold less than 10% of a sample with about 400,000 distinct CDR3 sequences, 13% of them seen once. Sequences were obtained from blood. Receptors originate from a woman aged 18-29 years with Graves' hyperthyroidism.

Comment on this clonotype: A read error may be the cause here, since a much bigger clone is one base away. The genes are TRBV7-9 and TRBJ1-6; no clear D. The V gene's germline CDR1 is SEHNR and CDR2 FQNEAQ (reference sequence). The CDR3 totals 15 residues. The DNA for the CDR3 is TGTGCCAGCAACTTAGCTTTGACGGGTGGTTCACCCCTCCACTTT. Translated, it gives CASNLALTGGSPLHF.

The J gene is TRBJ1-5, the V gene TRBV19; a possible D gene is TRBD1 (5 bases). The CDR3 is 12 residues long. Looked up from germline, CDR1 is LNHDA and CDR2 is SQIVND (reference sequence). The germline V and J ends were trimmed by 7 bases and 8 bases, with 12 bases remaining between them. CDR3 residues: CASMEGSEPQHF. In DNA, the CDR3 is TGTGCCAGTATGGAGGGGAGCGAGCCCCAGCATTTT.

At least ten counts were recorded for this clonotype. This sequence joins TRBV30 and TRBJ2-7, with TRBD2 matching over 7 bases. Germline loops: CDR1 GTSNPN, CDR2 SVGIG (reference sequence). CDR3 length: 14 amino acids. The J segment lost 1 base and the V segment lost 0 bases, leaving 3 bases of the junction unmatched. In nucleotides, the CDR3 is TGTGCCTGGAGTGTACGGGGAGGGTCCTACGAGCAGTACTTC. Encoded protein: CAWSVRGGSYEQYF.

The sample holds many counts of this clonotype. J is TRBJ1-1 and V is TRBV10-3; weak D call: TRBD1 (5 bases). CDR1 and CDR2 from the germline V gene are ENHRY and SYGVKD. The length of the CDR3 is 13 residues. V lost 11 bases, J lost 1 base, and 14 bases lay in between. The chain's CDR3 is CASGGRGNTEAFF. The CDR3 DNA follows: TGTGCCTCCGGGGGAAGGGGGAACACTGAAGCTTTCTTT.

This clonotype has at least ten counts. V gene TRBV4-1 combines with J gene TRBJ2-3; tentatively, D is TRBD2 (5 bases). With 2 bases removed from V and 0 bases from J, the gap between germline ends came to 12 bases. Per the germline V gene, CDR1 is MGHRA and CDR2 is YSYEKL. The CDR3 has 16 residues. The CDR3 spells CASSQSGGPSTDTQYF. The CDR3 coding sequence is TGCGCCAGCAGCCAAAGCGGTGGGCCAAGCACAGATACGCAGTATTTT.

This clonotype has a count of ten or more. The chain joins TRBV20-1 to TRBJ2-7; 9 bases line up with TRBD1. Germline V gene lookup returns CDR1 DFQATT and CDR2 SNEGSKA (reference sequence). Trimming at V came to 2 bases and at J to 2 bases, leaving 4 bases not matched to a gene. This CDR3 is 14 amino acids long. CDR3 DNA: TGCAGTGCTAGACGCGGGACAGGGACCTACGAGCAGTACTTC. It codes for CSARRGTGTYEQYF.

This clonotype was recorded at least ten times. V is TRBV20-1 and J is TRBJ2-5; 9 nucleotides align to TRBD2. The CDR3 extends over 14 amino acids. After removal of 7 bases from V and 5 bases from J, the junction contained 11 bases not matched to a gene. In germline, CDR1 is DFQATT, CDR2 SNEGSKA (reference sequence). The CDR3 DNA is TGCAGTGTGGCGGGAGGGCCGATGGGTGAGACCCAGTACTTC. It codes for CSVAGGPMGETQYF.

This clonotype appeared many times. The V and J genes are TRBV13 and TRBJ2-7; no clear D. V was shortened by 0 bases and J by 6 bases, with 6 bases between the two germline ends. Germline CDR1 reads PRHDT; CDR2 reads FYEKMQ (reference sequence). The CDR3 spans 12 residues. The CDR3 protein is CASSLGNVEQYF. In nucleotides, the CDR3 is TGTGCCAGCAGCTTAGGGAATGTCGAGCAGTACTTC. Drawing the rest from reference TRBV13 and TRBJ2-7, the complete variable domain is AAGVIQSPRHLIKEKRETATLKCYPIPRHDTVYWYQQGPGQDPQFLISFYEKMQSDKGSIPDRFSAQQFSDYHSELNMSSLELGDSALYFCASSLGNVEQYFGPGTRLTVT.

CDR3 loop: CASSIGGAGRDNEQFF. CDR3 DNA: TGTGCCAGTAGTATAGGCGGGGCAGGTCGAGACAATGAGCAGTTCTTC. The chain links TRBV19 to TRBJ2-1, with D maybe TRBD2 (6 bases). The CDR3 loop spans 16 amino acids. CDR1 is LNHDA and CDR2 is SQIVND in the germline V gene (reference sequence). V dropped 1 base and J dropped 5 bases, with 15 bases sitting between them.

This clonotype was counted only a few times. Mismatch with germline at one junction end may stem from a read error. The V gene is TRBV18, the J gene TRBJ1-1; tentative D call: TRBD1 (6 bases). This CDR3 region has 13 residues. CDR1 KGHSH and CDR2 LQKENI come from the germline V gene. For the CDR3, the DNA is TGTGCCAGCTCACCAGGGGACCCCTTGGGGGCTCTCTTT. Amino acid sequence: CASSPGDPLGALF.

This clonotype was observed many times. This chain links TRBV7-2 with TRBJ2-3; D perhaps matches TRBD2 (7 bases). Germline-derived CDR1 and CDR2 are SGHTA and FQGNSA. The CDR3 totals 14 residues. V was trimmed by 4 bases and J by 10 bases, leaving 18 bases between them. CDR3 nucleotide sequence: TGTGCCAGCAGCTACAACAGGGAGGGGGGGGCGCAGTATTTT. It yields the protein CASSYNREGGAQYF. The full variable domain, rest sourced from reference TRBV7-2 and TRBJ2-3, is GAGVSQSPSNKVTEKGKDVELRCDPISGHTALYWYRQSLGQGLEFLIYFQGNSAPDKSGLPSDRFSAERTGGSVSTLTIQRTQQEDSAVYLCASSYNREGGAQYFGPGTRLTVL.

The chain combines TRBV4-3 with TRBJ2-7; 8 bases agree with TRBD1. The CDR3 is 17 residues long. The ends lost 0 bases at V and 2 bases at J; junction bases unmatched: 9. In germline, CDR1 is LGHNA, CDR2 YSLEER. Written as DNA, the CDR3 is TGCGCCAGCAGCCAAGACGGGTCCGAGACAGGGGCCTACGAGCAGTACTTC. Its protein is CASSQDGSETGAYEQYF.

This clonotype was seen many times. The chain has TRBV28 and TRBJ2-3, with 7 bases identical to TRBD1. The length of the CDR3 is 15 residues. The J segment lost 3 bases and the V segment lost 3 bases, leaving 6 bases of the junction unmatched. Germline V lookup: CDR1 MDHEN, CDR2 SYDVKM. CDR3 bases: TGTGCCAGCAGTTTCTTTTACAGGGGAACAGATACGCAGTATTTT. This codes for CASSFFYRGTDTQYF.

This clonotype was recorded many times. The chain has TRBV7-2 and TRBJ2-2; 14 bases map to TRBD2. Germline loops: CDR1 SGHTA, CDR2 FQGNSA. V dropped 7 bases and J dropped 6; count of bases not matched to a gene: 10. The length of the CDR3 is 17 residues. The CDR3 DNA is TGTGCCAGCAACACTCCACGACTAGCGGGAGGGCCCGGGGAGCTGTTTTTT. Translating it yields CASNTPRLAGGPGELFF.